This entry is about one T cell receptor (beta chain). Its antigen is as yet unknown. The germline V and J ends were trimmed by 0 bases and 7 bases, with 6 bases remaining between them. CDR1 and CDR2 (germline): GTSNPN, SVGIG (reference sequence). The CDR3 contains 11 residues. Sequenced with the Oncomine TCR Beta short-read assay was DNA taken from cultured CD4+ T cells. TCRdb called the PCR reads again in MiXCR, with one record for every CDR3 protein. This table holds about 6,900 distinct CDR3 sequences, roughly 25% found once. Treatment indicated: approximately nine-day PBMC culture with coronavirus spike peptide pools or control peptides (ViraFEST assay). During the years 2011-2018, before the COVID-19 pandemic, the unexposed donor's CD4+ T cells were collected. With peptide pools, ViraFEST first expanded antigen-specific T cells and afterwards sequenced their TCRs. The record originates from a study of vaccination and CD4 T cells after COVID-19. Study context: Each participant was administered two doses of a vaccine, which was either BNT162b2 or mRNA-1273. Control cultures, each given a CEFX pool, an HIV-1 Nef pool, or no peptide, were included.

Study-level points and caveats: Convalescent patients' vaccine-specific clones were spike mono-reactive in 304 of 307 cases.

This rearrangement joins TRBV30 to TRBJ2-5; D ambiguous. The origin of this receptor is a human donor in good health. The sequenced sample was CD4+ T cells from blood, cultured in vitro. The CDR3 loop reads CAWSVKGTQYF. CDR3 nucleotide sequence: TGTGCCTGGAGTGTCAAGGGGACCCAGTACTTC. Together with reference TRBV30 and TRBJ2-5, the CDR3 gives the full variable domain: SQTIHQWPATLVQPVGSPLSLECTVEGTSNPNLYWYRQAAGRGLQLLFYSVGIGQISSEVPQNLSASRPQDRQFILSSKKLLLSDSGFYLCAWSVKGTQYFGPGTRLLVL.